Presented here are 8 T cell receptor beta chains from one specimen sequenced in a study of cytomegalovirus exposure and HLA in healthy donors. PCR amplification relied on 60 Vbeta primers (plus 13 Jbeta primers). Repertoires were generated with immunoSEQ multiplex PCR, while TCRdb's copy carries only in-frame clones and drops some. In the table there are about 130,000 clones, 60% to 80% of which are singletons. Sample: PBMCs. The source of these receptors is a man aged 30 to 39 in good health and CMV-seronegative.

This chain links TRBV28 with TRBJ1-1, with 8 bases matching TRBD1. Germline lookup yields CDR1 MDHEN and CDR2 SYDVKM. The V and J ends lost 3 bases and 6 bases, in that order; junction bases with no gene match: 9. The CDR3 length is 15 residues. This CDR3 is CASSFLDRVGPEAFF. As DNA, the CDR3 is TGTGCCAGCAGTTTCCTGGACAGGGTAGGCCCTGAAGCTTTCTTT.

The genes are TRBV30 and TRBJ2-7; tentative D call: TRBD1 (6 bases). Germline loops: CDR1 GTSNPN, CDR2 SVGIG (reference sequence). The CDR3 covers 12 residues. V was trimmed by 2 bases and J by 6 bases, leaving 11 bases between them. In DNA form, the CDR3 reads TGTGCCTGGAGTAACAGGGTCCGCGAGCAGTACTTC. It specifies CAWSNRVREQYF.

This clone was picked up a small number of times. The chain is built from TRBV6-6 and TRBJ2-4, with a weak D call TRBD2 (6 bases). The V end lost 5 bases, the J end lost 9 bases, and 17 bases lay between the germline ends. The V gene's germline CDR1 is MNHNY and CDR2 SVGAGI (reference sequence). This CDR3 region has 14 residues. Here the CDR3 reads CASSTPMAEGIQYF. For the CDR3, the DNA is TGTGCCAGCAGTACCCCGATGGCGGAGGGCATTCAGTACTTC.

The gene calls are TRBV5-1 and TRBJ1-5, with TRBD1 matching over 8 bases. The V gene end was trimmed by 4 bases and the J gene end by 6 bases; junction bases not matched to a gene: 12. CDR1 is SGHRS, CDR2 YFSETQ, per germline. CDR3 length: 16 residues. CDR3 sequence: CASSPGQGGSGQPQHF. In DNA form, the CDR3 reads TGCGCCAGCAGCCCCGGACAGGGAGGATCAGGTCAGCCCCAGCATTTT. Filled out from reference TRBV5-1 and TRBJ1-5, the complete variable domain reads KAGVTQTPRYLIKTRGQQVTLSCSPISGHRSVSWYQQTPGQGLQFLFEYFSETQRNKGNFPGRFSGRQFSNSRSEMNVSTLELGDSALYLCASSPGQGGSGQPQHFGDGTRLSIL.

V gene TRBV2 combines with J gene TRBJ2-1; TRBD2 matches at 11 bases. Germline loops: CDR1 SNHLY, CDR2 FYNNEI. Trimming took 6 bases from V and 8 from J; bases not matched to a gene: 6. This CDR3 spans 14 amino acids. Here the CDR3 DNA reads TGTGCCAGCAGAGTACTAGCGGGAGTTTATGAGCAGTTCTTC. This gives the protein CASRVLAGVYEQFF.

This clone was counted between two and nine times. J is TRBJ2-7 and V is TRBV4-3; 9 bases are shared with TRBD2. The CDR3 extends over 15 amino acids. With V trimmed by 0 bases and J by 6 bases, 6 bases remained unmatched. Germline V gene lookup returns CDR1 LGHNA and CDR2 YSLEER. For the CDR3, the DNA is TGCGCCAGCAGCCAAGATAGAGCGGGAGGTAGCGAGCAGTACTTC. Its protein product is CASSQDRAGGSEQYF.

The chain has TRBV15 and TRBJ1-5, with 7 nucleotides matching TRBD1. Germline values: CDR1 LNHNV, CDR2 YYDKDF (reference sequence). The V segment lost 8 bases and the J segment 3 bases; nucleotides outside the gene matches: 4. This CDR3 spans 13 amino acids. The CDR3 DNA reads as TGTGCCACCGCGGGACAGTTCAATCAGCCCCAGCATTTT. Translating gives CATAGQFNQPQHF.

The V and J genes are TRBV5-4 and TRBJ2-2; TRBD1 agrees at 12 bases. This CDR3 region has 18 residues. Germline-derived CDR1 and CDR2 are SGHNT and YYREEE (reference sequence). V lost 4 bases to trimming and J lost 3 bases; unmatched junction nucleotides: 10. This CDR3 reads CASSPGGGQGAYTGELFF. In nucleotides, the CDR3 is TGTGCCAGCAGCCCCGGGGGGGGACAGGGGGCATACACCGGGGAGCTGTTTTTT. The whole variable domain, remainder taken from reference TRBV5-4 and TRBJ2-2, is ETGVTQSPTHLIKTRGQQVTLRCSSQSGHNTVSWYQQALGQGPQFIFQYYREEENGRGNFPPRFSGLQFPNYSSELNVNALELDDSALYLCASSPGGGQGAYTGELFFGEGSRLTVL.